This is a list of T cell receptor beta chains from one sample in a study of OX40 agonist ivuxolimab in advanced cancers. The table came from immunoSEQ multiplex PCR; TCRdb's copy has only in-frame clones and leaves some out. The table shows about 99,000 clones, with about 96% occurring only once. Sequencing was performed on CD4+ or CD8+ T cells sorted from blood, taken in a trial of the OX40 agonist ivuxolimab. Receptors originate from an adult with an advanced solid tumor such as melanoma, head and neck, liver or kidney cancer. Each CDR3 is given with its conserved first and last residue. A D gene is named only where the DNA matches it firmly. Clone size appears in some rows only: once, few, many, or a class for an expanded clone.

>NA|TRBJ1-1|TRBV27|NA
TGTGCCAGCAGTGGACTCCCCAGGGAGCGGGGTACTGAAGCTTTCTTT
CASSGLPRERGTEAFF
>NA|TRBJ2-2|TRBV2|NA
TGTGCCAGCAGTGAGGGGGTCCCCGGGGAGCTGTTTTTT
CASSEGVPGELFF
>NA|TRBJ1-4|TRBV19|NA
TGTGCCAGTAGTCAAGACAGGCTACAAACTAATGAAAAACTGTTTTTT
CASSQDRLQTNEKLFF
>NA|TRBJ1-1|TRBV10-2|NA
TGCGCCAGCAGTGACGTGTTGAACACTGAAGCTTTCTTT
CASSDVLNTEAFF
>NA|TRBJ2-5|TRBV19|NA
TGTGCCAGTAGTGTATCCACCCCGGGGACCCAGTACTTC
CASSVSTPGTQYF
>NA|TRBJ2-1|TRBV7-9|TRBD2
TGTGCCAGCAGCTTCCCGGCTAGCGGGAGCGGTGAGCAGTTCTTC
CASSFPASGSGEQFF
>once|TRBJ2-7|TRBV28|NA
TGTGCCAGCAGTTTTAGTAATAGCCCCAACTACGAGCAGTACTTC
CASSFSNSPNYEQYF
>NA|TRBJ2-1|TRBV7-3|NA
TGTGCCAGCAGCTTATGGGGTTCATCAAGCGATGAGCAGTTCTTC
CASSLWGSSSDEQFF
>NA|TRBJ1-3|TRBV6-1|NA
TGTGCCAGCATAGGCAGGAGCTCTGGAAACACCATATATTTT
CASIGRSSGNTIYF
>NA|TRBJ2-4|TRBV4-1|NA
TGCGCCAGCAGCCAATACAGCCGGGACGGTCAAAACATTCAGTACTTC
CASSQYSRDGQNIQYF
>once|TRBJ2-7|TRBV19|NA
TGTGCCAGTAGTACGACAGACTCCTACGAGCAGTACTTC
CASSTTDSYEQYF
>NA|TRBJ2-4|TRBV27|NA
TGTGCCAGCAGTTCGTTGGGGAACATTCAGTACTTC
CASSSLGNIQYF
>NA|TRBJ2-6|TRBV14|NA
TGTGCCAGCAGCCAAGATACATCGGCCTACCTCCTCGGGGCCAACGTCCTGACTTTC
CASSQDTSAYLLGANVLTF
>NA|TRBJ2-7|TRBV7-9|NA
TGTGCCAGCAGCACCGACCAGACAAACGGTGAGCAGTACTTC
CASSTDQTNGEQYF
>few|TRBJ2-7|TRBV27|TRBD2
TGTGCCAGCGCTAGCGGGAGCTACGAGCAGTACTTC
CASASGSYEQYF
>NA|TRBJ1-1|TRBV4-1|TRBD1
TGCGCCAGCAGCCAAGCGCCGGGACAGGGAATGACTGAAGCTTTCTTT
CASSQAPGQGMTEAFF
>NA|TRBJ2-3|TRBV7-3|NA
TGTGCCAGCAGCCTAGAGGGAGATACGCAGTATTTT
CASSLEGDTQYF
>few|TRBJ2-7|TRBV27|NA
TGTGCCAGCAGGGGTGGGGGAGGTGCCTACGAGCAGTACTTC
CASRGGGGAYEQYF
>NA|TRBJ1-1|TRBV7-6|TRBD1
TGTGCCAGCAGCTTAGCCACGACAGGGGGCCTTAACACTGAAGCTTTCTTT
CASSLATTGGLNTEAFF
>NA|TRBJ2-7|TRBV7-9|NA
TGTGCCAGCAGCTTAGTCAGCTACGAGCAGTACTTC
CASSLVSYEQYF
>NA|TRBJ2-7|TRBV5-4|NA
TGTGCCAGCAGCTTGGGAAGGGTCGAGCAGTACTTC
CASSLGRVEQYF
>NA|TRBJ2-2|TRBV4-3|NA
TGCGCCAGCAGCCAAGATATGGGGGAGCTGTTTTTT
CASSQDMGELFF
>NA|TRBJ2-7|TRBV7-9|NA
TGTGCCAGCAGCTTGGACATCTACGAGCAGTACTTC
CASSLDIYEQYF
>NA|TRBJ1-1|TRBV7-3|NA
TGTGCCAGCAGCTTAACGGGGGGTGTCGACACTGAAGCTTTCTTT
CASSLTGGVDTEAFF
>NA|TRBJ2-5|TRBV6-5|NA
TGTGCCAGCAGTTTAAATCTGGAGACCCAGTACTTC
CASSLNLETQYF